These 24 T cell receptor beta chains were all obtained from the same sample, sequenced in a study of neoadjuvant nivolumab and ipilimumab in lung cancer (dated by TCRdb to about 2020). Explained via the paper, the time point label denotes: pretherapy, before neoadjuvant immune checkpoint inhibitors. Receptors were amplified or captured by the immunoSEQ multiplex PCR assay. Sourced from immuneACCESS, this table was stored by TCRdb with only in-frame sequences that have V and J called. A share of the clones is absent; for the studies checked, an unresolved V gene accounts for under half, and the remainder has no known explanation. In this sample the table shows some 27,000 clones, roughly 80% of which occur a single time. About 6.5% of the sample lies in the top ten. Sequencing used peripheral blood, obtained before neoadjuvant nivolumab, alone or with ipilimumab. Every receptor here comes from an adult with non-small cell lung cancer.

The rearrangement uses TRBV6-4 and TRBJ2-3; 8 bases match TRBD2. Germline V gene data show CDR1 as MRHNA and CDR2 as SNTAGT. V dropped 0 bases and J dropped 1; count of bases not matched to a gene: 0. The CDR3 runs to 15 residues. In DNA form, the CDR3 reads TGTGCCAGCAGTGACTCTAGCGGGGGCACAGATACGCAGTATTTT. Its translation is CASSDSSGGTDTQYF.

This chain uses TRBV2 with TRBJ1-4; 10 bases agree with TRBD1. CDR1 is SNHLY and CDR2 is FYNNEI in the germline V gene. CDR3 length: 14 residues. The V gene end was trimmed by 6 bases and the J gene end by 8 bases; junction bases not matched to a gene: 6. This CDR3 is CASRAGTGVEKLFF. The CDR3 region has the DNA TGTGCCAGCAGGGCCGGGACAGGGGTCGAAAAACTGTTTTTT.

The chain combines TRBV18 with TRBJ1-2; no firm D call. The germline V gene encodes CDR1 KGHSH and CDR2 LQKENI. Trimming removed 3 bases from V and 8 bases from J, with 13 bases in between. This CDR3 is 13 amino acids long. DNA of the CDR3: TGTGCCAGCTCACCCAACCCGGACGAGGGCTACACCTTC. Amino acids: CASSPNPDEGYTF.

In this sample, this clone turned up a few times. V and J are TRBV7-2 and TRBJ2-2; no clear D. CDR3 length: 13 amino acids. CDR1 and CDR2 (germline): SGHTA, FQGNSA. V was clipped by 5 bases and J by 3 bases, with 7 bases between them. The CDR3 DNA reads TGTGCCAGCAGCCCCCGGGACACCGGGGAGCTGTTTTTT. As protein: CASSPRDTGELFF.

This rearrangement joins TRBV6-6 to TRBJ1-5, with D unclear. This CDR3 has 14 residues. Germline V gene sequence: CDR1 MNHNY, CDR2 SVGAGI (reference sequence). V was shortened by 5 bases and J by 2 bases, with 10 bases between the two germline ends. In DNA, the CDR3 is TGTGCCAGCAGTCCAGGTGATGGCAATCAGCCCCAGCATTTT. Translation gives CASSPGDGNQPQHF.

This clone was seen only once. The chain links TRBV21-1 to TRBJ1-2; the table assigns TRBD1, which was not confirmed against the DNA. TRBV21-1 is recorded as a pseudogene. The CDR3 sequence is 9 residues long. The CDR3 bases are TGTGCCAGCACAGGGAATAGCACCTTC. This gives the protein CASTGNSTF.

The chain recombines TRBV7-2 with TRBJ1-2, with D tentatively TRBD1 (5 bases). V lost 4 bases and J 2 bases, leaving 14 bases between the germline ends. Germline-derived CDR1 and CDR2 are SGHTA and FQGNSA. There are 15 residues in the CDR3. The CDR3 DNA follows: TGTGCCAGCAGCTCAAATCAGGGAGGCAACTATGGCTACACCTTC. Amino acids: CASSSNQGGNYGYTF.

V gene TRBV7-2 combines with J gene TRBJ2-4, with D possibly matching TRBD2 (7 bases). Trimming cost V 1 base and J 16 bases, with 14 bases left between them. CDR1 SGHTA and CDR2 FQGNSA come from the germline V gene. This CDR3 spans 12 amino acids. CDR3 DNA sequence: TGTGCCAGCAGCTTAGTGGCGGGGGCGCGATACTTC. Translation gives CASSLVAGARYF. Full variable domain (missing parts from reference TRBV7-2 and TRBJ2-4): GAGVSQSPSNKVTEKGKDVELRCDPISGHTALYWYRQSLGQGLEFLIYFQGNSAPDKSGLPSDRFSAERTGGSVSTLTIQRTQQEDSAVYLCASSLVAGARYFGAGTRLSVL.

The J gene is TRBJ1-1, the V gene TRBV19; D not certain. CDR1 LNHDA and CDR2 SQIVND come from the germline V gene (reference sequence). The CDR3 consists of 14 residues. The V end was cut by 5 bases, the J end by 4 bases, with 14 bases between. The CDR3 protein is CASSPLGRGTEAFF. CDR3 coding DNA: TGTGCCAGTAGTCCCCTCGGCCGGGGCACTGAAGCTTTCTTT.

Here the CDR3 reads CSAQRNTEAFF. CDR3 DNA sequence: TGCAGTGCCCAGAGGAACACTGAAGCTTTCTTT. This chain links TRBV20-1 with TRBJ1-1, with unresolved D. Germline V gene data show CDR1 as DFQATT and CDR2 as SNEGSKA (reference sequence). There are 11 residues in the CDR3. Trimming stripped 6 bases from V and 1 base from J, with 6 bases between.

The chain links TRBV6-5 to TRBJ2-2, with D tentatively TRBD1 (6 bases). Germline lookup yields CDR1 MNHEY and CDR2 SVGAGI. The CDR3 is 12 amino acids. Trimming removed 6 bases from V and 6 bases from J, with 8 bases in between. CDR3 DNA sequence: TGTGCCAGCAGCACAGGGTCCGGGGAGCTGTTTTTT. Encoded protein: CASSTGSGELFF.

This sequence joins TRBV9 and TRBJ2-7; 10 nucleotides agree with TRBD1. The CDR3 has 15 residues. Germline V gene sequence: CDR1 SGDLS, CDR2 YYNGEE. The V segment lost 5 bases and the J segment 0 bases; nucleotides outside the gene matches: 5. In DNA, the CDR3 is TGTGCCAGCAGTTCGGGACAGGGGTTCTCCTACGAGCAGTACTTC. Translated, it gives CASSSGQGFSYEQYF.

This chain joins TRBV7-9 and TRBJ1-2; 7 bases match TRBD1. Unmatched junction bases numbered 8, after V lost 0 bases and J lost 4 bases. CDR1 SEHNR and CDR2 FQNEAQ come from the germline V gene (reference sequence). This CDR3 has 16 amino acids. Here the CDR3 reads CASSLAQAGGSYGYTF. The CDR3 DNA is TGTGCCAGCAGCTTAGCGCAGGCAGGGGGAAGCTATGGCTACACCTTC.

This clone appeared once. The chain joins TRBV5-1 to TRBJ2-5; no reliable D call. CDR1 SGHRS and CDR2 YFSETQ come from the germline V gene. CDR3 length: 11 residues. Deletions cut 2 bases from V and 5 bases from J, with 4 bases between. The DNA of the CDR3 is TGCGCCAGCAGCTTAAGTGAGACCCAGTACTTC. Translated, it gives CASSLSETQYF.

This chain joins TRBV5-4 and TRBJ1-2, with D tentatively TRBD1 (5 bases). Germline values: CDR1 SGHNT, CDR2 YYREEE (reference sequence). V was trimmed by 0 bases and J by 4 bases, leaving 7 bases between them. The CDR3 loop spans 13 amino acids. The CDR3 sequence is CASSLAGTYGYTF. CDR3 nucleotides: TGTGCCAGCAGCTTGGCAGGGACCTATGGCTACACCTTC.

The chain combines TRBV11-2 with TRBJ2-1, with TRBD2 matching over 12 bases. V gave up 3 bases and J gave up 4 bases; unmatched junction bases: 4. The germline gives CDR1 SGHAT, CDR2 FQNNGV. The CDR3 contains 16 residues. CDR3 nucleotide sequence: TGTGCCAGCAGCTTGGGACTAGCGGGCCCTTACAATGAGCAGTTCTTC. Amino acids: CASSLGLAGPYNEQFF.

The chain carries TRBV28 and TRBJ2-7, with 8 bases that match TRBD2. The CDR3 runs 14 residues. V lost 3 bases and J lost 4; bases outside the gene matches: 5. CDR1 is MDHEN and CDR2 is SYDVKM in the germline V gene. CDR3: CASSFGGGLYEQYF. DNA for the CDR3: TGTGCCAGCAGTTTCGGGGGGGGCCTTTACGAGCAGTACTTC. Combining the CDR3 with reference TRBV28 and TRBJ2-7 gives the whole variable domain DVKVTQSSRYLVKRTGEKVFLECVQDMDHENMFWYRQDPGLGLRLIYFSYDVKMKEKGDIPEGYSVSREKKERFSLILESASTNQTSMYLCASSFGGGLYEQYFGPGTRLTVT.

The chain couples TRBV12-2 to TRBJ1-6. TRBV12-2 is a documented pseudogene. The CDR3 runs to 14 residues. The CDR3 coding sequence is TGTGCAAGTCGCTCCGAAAGGGCAGATTCACCCCTCCACTTT. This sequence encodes CASRSERADSPLHF.

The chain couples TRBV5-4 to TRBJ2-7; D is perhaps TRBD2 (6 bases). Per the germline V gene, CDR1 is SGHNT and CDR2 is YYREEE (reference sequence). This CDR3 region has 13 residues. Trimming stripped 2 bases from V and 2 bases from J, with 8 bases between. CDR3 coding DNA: TGTGCCAGCAGCTTTGCGGGGCCCTACGAGCAGTACTTC. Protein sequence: CASSFAGPYEQYF.

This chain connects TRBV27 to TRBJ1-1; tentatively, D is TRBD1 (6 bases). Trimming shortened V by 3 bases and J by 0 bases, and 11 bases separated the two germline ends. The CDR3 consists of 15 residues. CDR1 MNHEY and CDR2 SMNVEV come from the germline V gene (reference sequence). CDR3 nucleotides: TGTGCCAGCAGTTTGTACAGGGCGGTGAACACTGAAGCTTTCTTT. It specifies CASSLYRAVNTEAFF.

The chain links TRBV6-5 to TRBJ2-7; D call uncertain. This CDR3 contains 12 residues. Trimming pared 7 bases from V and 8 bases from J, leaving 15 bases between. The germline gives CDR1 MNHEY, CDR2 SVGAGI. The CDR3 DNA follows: TGTGCCAGCAATAATATTTTGGGTCAGCAGTACTTC. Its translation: CASNNILGQQYF.

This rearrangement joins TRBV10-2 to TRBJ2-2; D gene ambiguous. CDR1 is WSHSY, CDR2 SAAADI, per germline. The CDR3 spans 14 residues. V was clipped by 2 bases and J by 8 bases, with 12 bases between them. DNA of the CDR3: TGCGCCAGCAGTGAGGGGGTTATCTCTGGGGAGCTGTTTTTT. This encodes CASSEGVISGELFF.

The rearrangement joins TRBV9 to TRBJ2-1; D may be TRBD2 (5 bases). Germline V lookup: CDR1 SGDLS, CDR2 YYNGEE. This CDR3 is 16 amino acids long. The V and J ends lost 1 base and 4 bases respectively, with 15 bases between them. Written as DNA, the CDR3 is TGTGCCAGCAGCGTAATGGCGGCCGAGCGGTACAATGAGCAGTTCTTC. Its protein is CASSVMAAERYNEQFF.

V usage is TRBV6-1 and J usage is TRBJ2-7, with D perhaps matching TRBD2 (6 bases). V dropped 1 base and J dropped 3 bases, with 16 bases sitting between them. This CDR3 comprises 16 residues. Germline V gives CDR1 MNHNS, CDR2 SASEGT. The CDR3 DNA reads TGTGCCAGCAGTGAAGATGATAGCGGAAGTTTCTACGAGCAGTACTTC. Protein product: CASSEDDSGSFYEQYF.